The 24 T cell receptor beta chains below were found in one sample sequenced in a study of cytomegalovirus exposure and HLA in healthy donors. Sequenced by immunoSEQ multiplex PCR; TCRdb stores in-frame clones only, minus some. The sample contains fewer than 300,000 clones, roughly 90% of which appear only once. Sequencing input: PBMCs. Every receptor here comes from a woman in her late teens or twenties in good health and CMV-seronegative.

Only a few counts were recorded for this clone. The rearrangement uses TRBV6-1 and TRBJ1-5; 8 positions match TRBD1. The CDR3 runs 13 residues. The germline V gene has CDR1 MNHNS and CDR2 SASEGT. The ends lost 7 bases at V and 4 bases at J; junction bases unmatched: 3. The CDR3 is CASTDRENQPQHF. The CDR3 DNA sequence: TGTGCCAGCACGGACAGGGAAAATCAGCCCCAGCATTTT.

CDR3 DNA sequence: TGTGCCAGCAGTTACTCGTTCGGGACTAATGAAAAACTGTTTTTT. It is translated as CASSYSFGTNEKLFF. The chain has TRBV6-5 and TRBJ1-4, with D uncertain. Trimming pared 0 bases from V and 2 bases from J, leaving 7 bases between. Germline assignment: CDR1 MNHEY and CDR2 SVGAGI. This CDR3 contains 15 residues.

V and J are TRBV7-2 and TRBJ1-1, with D uncertain. CDR1 is SGHTA, CDR2 FQGNSA, per germline. This CDR3 contains 13 residues. Trimming removed 7 bases from V and 0 bases from J, with 9 bases in between. The CDR3 loop reads CASTREMNTEAFF. The CDR3 coding sequence is TGTGCCAGCACCCGGGAGATGAACACTGAAGCTTTCTTT.

The chain employs TRBV28 and TRBJ2-7; 12 nucleotides match TRBD2. Germline V gene data show CDR1 as MDHEN and CDR2 as SYDVKM. There are 16 residues in the CDR3. V gave up 5 bases and J gave up 2 bases; unmatched junction bases: 7. CDR3 DNA: TGTGCCAGCAGTGCCCCCGCTAGCGGGAGGGCCTACGAGCAGTACTTC. The encoded protein is CASSAPASGRAYEQYF.

This clone was seen just once. The V gene is TRBV7-2, the J gene TRBJ2-7, with 7 nucleotides matching TRBD2. This CDR3 spans 16 amino acids. Germline V gene lookup returns CDR1 SGHTA and CDR2 FQGNSA. The J segment lost 5 bases and the V segment lost 0 bases, leaving 10 bases of the junction unmatched. The CDR3 is CASSLALGGSVHEQYF. CDR3 coding DNA: TGTGCCAGCAGCTTAGCGTTGGGGGGGTCTGTCCACGAGCAGTACTTC.

This clone was seen once. This chain joins TRBV4-1 and TRBJ1-6; TRBD1 matches 7 bases. V shed 4 bases and J 0 bases; nucleotides not matched to a gene: 9. CDR3 length: 18 amino acids. Per the germline V gene, CDR1 is MGHRA and CDR2 is YSYEKL. CDR3 sequence reads: CASSRDRQGGSYNSPLHF. CDR3 DNA: TGCGCCAGCAGCCGGGACAGACAGGGTGGCTCCTATAATTCACCCCTCCACTTT.

This chain uses TRBV5-1 with TRBJ2-7, with 11 positions matching TRBD2. CDR1 is SGHRS and CDR2 is YFSETQ in the germline V gene. The CDR3 spans 15 residues. V was clipped by 4 bases and J by 1 base; unmatched bases: 4. In DNA, the CDR3 is TGCGCCAGCAGCAGACTAGCGGGAACGTCCTACGAGCAGTACTTC. It translates to CASSRLAGTSYEQYF.

This clone appeared a single time. The chain links TRBV6-6 to TRBJ1-5; no clear D. The germline gives CDR1 MNHNY, CDR2 SVGAGI (reference sequence). CDR3 size: 12 residues. Trimming removed 6 bases from V and 9 bases from J, with 12 bases in between. CDR3 loop: CASSSGSRPQHF. CDR3 DNA: TGTGCCAGCAGCTCCGGTAGCCGGCCCCAGCATTTT.

The chain uses TRBV10-3 and TRBJ1-1; D remains unclear. Germline V gene sequence: CDR1 ENHRY, CDR2 SYGVKD. The CDR3 runs to 14 residues. Trimming took off 0 bases at V and 4 bases at J, with 9 bases between the two ends. The CDR3 sequence is CAISESGHTTEAFF. The CDR3 nucleotides are TGTGCCATCAGTGAGTCTGGGCACACCACTGAAGCTTTCTTT.

This chain uses TRBV2 with TRBJ2-5, with TRBD2 matching over 8 bases. Germline CDR1 is SNHLY and CDR2 is FYNNEI. The CDR3 extends over 16 amino acids. The J segment lost 3 bases and the V segment lost 7 bases, leaving 13 bases of the junction unmatched. CDR3 residues: CASKVSLAGGKETQYF. CDR3 DNA sequence: TGTGCCAGCAAAGTCAGTCTAGCGGGTGGTAAAGAGACCCAGTACTTC. Full variable domain (outside the CDR3, taken from reference TRBV2 and TRBJ2-5): EPEVTQTPSHQVTQMGQEVILRCVPISNHLYFYWYRQILGQKVEFLVSFYNNEISEKSEIFDDQFSVERPDGSNFTLKIRSTKLEDSAMYFCASKVSLAGGKETQYFGPGTRLLVL.

The V call is TRBV28, the J call TRBJ1-5; TRBD1 might be the D (5 bases). The V gene lost 4 bases and the J gene lost 7 bases, with 17 bases spanning the gap. The CDR3 has 15 residues. Germline V CDR1 and CDR2: MDHEN, SYDVKM. CDR3 coding DNA: TGTGCCAGCAGTTCTACTCCAGGGTACGGGCAGCCCCAGCATTTT. It specifies CASSSTPGYGQPQHF.

The CDR3: CASSSYGWVTEAFF. CDR3 nucleotides: TGTGCCAGCAGTTCCTACGGGTGGGTCACTGAAGCTTTCTTT. The chain recombines TRBV27 with TRBJ1-1; D is unresolved. The CDR3 totals 14 residues. V was shortened by 4 bases and J by 4 bases, with 13 bases between the two germline ends. From germline, CDR1 is MNHEY and CDR2 SMNVEV (reference sequence).

The chain couples TRBV28 to TRBJ2-7; D perhaps matches TRBD1 (7 bases). The germline gives CDR1 MDHEN, CDR2 SYDVKM. The CDR3 length is 14 residues. V gave up 3 bases and J gave up 1 base, with 10 bases separating them. The CDR3 DNA reads as TGTGCCAGCAGTTTCAGGGGGGTTTCCTACGAGCAGTACTTC. It is translated as CASSFRGVSYEQYF.

The rearrangement uses TRBV15 and TRBJ1-5; a possible D gene is TRBD1 (5 bases). CDR1 and CDR2 from the germline V gene are LNHNV and YYDKDF (reference sequence). This CDR3 contains 15 residues. Trimming removed 1 base from V and 2 bases from J, with 9 bases in between. The CDR3 protein is CATSRGIGGNQPQHF. CDR3 sequence (DNA): TGTGCCACCAGCAGAGGAATAGGGGGCAATCAGCCCCAGCATTTT.

The J gene is TRBJ2-7, the V gene TRBV13; TRBD2 aligns across 14 bases. There are 18 residues in the CDR3. CDR1 and CDR2 from the germline V gene are PRHDT and FYEKMQ (reference sequence). J lost 2 bases, V lost 2 bases, and 8 bases had no gene match. CDR3 DNA: TGTGCCAGCAGCTTATATGCGGGGGGACTAGCGGGGGCCTACGAGCAGTACTTC. Its protein is CASSLYAGGLAGAYEQYF.

The genes are TRBV28 and TRBJ1-5; D is unclear. CDR1 is MDHEN and CDR2 is SYDVKM in the germline V gene. This CDR3 is built from 16 residues. V gave up 3 bases and J gave up 0 bases, with 12 bases separating them. The DNA for the CDR3 is TGTGCCAGCAGTTTTTACGGTAGCTATAGCAATCAGCCCCAGCATTTT. This encodes CASSFYGSYSNQPQHF.

V and J are TRBV25-1 and TRBJ1-4; D may be TRBD1 (5 bases). Germline V gene sequence: CDR1 MGHDK, CDR2 SYGVNS. CDR3 size: 16 residues. V was pared by 2 bases and J by 8 bases, with 18 bases between. CDR3 coding DNA: TGTGCCAGCAGTGAACTCGGGGGAGGGCCTCGGGAAAAACTGTTTTTT. It specifies CASSELGGGPREKLFF.

The V gene is TRBV2, the J gene TRBJ2-7; 7 positions agree with TRBD2. This CDR3 contains 14 residues. Germline V lookup: CDR1 SNHLY, CDR2 FYNNEI. After removal of 2 bases from V and 4 bases from J, the junction contained 5 bases not matched to a gene. The CDR3 DNA sequence: TGTGCCAGCAGTGAACAGCTAGCGGAATACGAGCAGTACTTC. This codes for CASSEQLAEYEQYF.

This clone has a single count. The V call is TRBV28, the J call TRBJ2-7; 8 bases match TRBD1. CDR3 length equals 16 residues. Trimming cost V 6 bases and J 2 bases; bases outside gene matches: 12. Germline CDR1 is MDHEN and CDR2 is SYDVKM. This CDR3 is CASSIGYRDRPYEQYF. As DNA, the CDR3 is TGTGCCAGCAGCATCGGCTACCGGGACAGGCCCTACGAGCAGTACTTC.

The V call is TRBV27, the J call TRBJ1-4; D may be TRBD1 (6 bases). Trimming stripped 5 bases from V and 5 bases from J, with 12 bases between. Germline-derived CDR1 and CDR2 are MNHEY and SMNVEV (reference sequence). CDR3 length equals 14 residues. The CDR3 nucleotides are TGTGCCAGCAGTATGGGACAATTCAATGAAAAACTGTTTTTT. Its translation is CASSMGQFNEKLFF.

The CDR3 bases are TGTGCCAGTAGGGACAGCCCAATGAACACTGAAGCTTTCTTT. The encoded protein is CASRDSPMNTEAFF. This sequence joins TRBV19 and TRBJ1-1, with D possibly TRBD1 on 6 matching bases. Between the trimmed V and J ends, which lost 6 bases and 0 bases, there was a span of 11 bases. CDR1 and CDR2 (germline): LNHDA, SQIVND (reference sequence). This CDR3 region has 14 residues.

This clone was detected once. The chain is built from TRBV12-2 and TRBJ2-7; TRBD2, the table's D call, lacks a check against the DNA. TRBV12-2 is an annotated pseudogene. The CDR3 runs to 13 residues. CDR3 sequence: CASRFYGRDEQYF. For the CDR3, the DNA is TGTGCAAGTCGCTTCTACGGGAGGGACGAGCAGTACTTC.

This chain links TRBV27 with TRBJ2-3, with D uncertain. CDR3 length: 14 amino acids. Germline V lookup: CDR1 MNHEY, CDR2 SMNVEV (reference sequence). V gave up 11 bases and J gave up 0 bases, with 15 bases separating them. CDR3: CAVSAQPSTDTQYF. The DNA of the CDR3 is TGTGCCGTCAGCGCCCAACCCAGCACAGATACGCAGTATTTT.

This chain uses TRBV6-5 with TRBJ1-5; D is unresolved. CDR1 is MNHEY and CDR2 is SVGAGI in the germline V gene. The CDR3 consists of 14 residues. Between the trimmed V and J ends, which lost 6 bases and 4 bases, there was a span of 13 bases. CDR3 nucleotides: TGTGCCAGCAGCCCGTTGTCGGGAAATCAGCCCCAGCATTTT. It is translated as CASSPLSGNQPQHF.